These 7 T cell receptor beta chains were sequenced from one sample in a study of PD-L1 blockade in urothelial cancer. Time point of the sample: pretreatment peripheral blood. Sequencing was performed with immunoSEQ multiplex PCR; in TCRdb, only in-frame clones are kept and a portion is missing. The sample carries approximately 51,000 clones, about 86% recorded once. The material was PBMCs, obtained around atezolizumab (anti-PD-L1) treatment. These receptors were obtained from a man between 60 and 75 years old with urothelial cancer.

This rearrangement joins TRBV5-3 to TRBJ2-4; tentative D call: TRBD1 (5 bases). TRBV5-3 is placed among ORFs of uncertain function. The CDR3 sequence is 15 residues long. Trimming shortened V by 9 bases and J by 0 bases, and 16 bases separated the two germline ends. CDR3 nucleotide sequence: TGTGCCACTACCCGTAGACAGTTAGCCAAAAACATTCAGTACTTC. This codes for CATTRRQLAKNIQYF.

The rearrangement uses TRBV5-1 and TRBJ2-5; D may be TRBD1 (6 bases). The CDR3 sequence is 13 residues long. V was clipped by 7 bases and J by 1 base, with 11 bases between them. Germline V gene data show CDR1 as SGHRS and CDR2 as YFSETQ. The CDR3 loop is CASRTEPQETQYF. The DNA of the CDR3 is TGCGCCAGCCGGACAGAACCCCAAGAGACCCAGTACTTC. Looking up the rest from reference TRBV5-1 and TRBJ2-5 gives the full variable domain: KAGVTQTPRYLIKTRGQQVTLSCSPISGHRSVSWYQQTPGQGLQFLFEYFSETQRNKGNFPGRFSGRQFSNSRSEMNVSTLELGDSALYLCASRTEPQETQYFGPGTRLLVL.

This chain connects TRBV6-5 to TRBJ1-5; D possibly corresponds to TRBD1 (5 bases). The CDR3 contains 16 residues. Trimming cost V 4 bases and J 6 bases, with 19 bases left between them. Per germline, CDR1 MNHEY and CDR2 SVGAGI. The DNA of the CDR3 is TGTGCCAGCAGTTCACTGGCGGCAGGGCGAGGTCAGCCCCAGCATTTT. Translated: CASSSLAAGRGQPQHF.

The chain is built from TRBV27 and TRBJ2-3; TRBD1 matches 8 bases. The CDR3 is 17 residues long. The V gene end was trimmed by 2 bases and the J gene end by 0 bases; junction bases not matched to a gene: 7. From germline, CDR1 is MNHEY and CDR2 SMNVEV (reference sequence). CDR3 in amino acids: CASSLPGGQTSTDTQYF. In nucleotides, the CDR3 is TGTGCCAGCAGTTTACCAGGGGGCCAAACTAGCACAGATACGCAGTATTTT.

The chain uses TRBV15 and TRBJ1-1, with 9 bases fitting TRBD1. CDR3 size: 15 residues. V was clipped by 3 bases and J by 3 bases; unmatched bases: 5. Germline CDR1 and CDR2: LNHNV and YYDKDF (reference sequence). CDR3 region: CATSRPTGGHTEAFF. Here the CDR3 DNA reads TGTGCCACCAGCAGGCCAACAGGGGGCCACACTGAAGCTTTCTTT.

CDR3 residues: CASNRGNSNQPQHF. Here the CDR3 DNA reads TGTGCCAGCAATCGCGGTAATAGCAATCAGCCCCAGCATTTT. This chain links TRBV2 with TRBJ1-5; D unclear. CDR1 and CDR2 (germline): SNHLY, FYNNEI. V was shortened by 7 bases and J by 0 bases, with 10 bases between the two germline ends. The CDR3 runs to 14 residues.

The rearrangement uses TRBV14 and TRBJ2-5; the match to TRBD2 covers 7 bases. V was clipped by 1 base and J by 6 bases; unmatched bases: 8. The CDR3 runs to 15 residues. In germline, CDR1 is SGHDN, CDR2 FVKESK. CDR3 DNA: TGTGCCAGCAGCCAAGCTTTGGGGAGGGTACAGACCCAGTACTTC. This translates into CASSQALGRVQTQYF.